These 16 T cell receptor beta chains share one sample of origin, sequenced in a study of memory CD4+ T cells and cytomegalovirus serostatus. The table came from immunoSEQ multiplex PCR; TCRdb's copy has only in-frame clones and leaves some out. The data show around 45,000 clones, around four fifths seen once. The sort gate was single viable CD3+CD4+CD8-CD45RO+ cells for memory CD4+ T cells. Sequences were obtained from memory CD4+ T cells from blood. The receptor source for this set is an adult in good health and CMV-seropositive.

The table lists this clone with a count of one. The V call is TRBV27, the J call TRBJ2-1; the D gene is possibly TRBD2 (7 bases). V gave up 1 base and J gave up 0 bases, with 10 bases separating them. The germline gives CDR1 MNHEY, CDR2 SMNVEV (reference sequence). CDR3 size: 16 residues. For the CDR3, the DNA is TGTGCCAGCAGTTTATTGAGGGGGGGCTCCTACAATGAGCAGTTCTTC. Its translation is CASSLLRGGSYNEQFF.

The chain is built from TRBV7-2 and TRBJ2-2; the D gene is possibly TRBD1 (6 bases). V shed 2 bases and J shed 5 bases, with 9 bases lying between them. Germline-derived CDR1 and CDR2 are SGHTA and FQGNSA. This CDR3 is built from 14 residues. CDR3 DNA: TGTGCCAGCAGCTTAAACAGGGAGACCGGGGAGCTGTTTTTT. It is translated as CASSLNRETGELFF.

This CDR3 reads CASSPRTSGGSYEQYF. CDR3 coding DNA: TGTGCCAGCAGTCCCCGGACTAGCGGGGGGTCCTACGAGCAGTACTTC. The V and J genes are TRBV2 and TRBJ2-7; 14 bases are shared with TRBD2. Trimming cost V 5 bases and J 1 base; bases outside gene matches: 4. Germline CDR1 and CDR2: SNHLY and FYNNEI. The CDR3 sequence is 16 residues long.

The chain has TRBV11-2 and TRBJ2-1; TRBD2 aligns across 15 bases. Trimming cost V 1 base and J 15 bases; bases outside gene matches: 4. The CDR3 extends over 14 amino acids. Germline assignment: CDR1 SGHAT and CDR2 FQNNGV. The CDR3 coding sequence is TGTGCCAGCAGCTTAGGGACTAGCGGGGGGGACGCGTTCTTC. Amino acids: CASSLGTSGGDAFF.

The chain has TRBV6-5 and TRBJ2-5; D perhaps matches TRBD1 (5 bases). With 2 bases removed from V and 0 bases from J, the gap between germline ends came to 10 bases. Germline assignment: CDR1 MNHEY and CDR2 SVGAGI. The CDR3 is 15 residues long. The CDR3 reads CASSYGAGDQETQYF. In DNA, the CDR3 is TGTGCCAGCAGTTACGGGGCAGGCGACCAAGAGACCCAGTACTTC.

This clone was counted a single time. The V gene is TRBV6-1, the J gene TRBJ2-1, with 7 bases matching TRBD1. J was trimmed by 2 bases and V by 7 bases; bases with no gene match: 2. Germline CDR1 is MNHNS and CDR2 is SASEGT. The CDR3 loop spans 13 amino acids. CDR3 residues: CASTGQTYNEQFF. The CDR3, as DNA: TGTGCCAGCACGGGACAGACCTACAATGAGCAGTTCTTC.

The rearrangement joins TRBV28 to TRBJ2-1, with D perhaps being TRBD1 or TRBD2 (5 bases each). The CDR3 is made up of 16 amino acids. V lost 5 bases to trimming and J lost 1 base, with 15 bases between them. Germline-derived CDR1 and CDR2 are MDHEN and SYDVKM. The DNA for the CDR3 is TGTGCCAGCAGTACCAGGGACGTAGGTTCCTACAATGAGCAGTTCTTC. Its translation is CASSTRDVGSYNEQFF. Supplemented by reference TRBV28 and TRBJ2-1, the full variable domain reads DVKVTQSSRYLVKRTGEKVFLECVQDMDHENMFWYRQDPGLGLRLIYFSYDVKMKEKGDIPEGYSVSREKKERFSLILESASTNQTSMYLCASSTRDVGSYNEQFFGPGTRLTVL.

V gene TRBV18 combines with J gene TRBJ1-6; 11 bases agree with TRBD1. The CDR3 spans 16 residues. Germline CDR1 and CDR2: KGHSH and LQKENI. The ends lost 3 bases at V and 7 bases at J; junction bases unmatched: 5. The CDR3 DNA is TGTGCCAGCTCACCCCCCGGGACAGGGGGAAATTCACCCCTCCACTTT. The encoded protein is CASSPPGTGGNSPLHF.

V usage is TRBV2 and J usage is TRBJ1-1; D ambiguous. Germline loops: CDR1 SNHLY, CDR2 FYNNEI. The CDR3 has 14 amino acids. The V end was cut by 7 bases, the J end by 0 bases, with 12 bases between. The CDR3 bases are TGTGCCAGCATCTTGGGAATTATGAACACTGAAGCTTTCTTT. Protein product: CASILGIMNTEAFF.

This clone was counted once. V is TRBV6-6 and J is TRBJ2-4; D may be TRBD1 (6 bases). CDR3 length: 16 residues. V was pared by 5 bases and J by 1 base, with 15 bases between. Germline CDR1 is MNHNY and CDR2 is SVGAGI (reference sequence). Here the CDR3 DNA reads TGTGCCAGCAGTAAACAGGGTAGTGGGGCCAAAAACATTCAGTACTTC. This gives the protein CASSKQGSGAKNIQYF.

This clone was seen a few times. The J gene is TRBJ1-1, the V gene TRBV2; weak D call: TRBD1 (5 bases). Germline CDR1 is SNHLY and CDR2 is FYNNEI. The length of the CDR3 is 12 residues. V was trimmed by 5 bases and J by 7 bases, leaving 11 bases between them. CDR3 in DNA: TGTGCCAGCAGTCGGGGGATGGGTGAAGCTTTCTTT. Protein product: CASSRGMGEAFF.

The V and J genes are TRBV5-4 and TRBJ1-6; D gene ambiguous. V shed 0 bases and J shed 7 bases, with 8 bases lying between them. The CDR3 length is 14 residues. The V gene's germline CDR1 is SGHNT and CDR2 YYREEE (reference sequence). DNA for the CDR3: TGTGCCAGCAGCTTGGAGGTGAACAATTCACCCCTCCACTTT. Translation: CASSLEVNNSPLHF.

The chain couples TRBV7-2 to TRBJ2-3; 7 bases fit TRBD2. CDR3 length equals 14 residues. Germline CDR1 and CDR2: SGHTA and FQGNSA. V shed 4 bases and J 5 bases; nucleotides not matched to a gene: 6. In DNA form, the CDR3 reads TGTGCCAGCAGCTGGGTCGGGGAGGGAGATACGCAGTATTTT. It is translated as CASSWVGEGDTQYF. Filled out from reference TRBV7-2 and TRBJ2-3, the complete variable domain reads GAGVSQSPSNKVTEKGKDVELRCDPISGHTALYWYRQSLGQGLEFLIYFQGNSAPDKSGLPSDRFSAERTGGSVSTLTIQRTQQEDSAVYLCASSWVGEGDTQYFGPGTRLTVL.

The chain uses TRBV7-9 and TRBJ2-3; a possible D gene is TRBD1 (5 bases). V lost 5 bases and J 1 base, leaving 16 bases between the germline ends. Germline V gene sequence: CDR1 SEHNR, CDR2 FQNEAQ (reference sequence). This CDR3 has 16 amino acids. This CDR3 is CASSEQAFGGTDTQYF. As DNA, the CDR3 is TGTGCCAGCAGCGAACAGGCTTTTGGGGGCACAGATACGCAGTATTTT.

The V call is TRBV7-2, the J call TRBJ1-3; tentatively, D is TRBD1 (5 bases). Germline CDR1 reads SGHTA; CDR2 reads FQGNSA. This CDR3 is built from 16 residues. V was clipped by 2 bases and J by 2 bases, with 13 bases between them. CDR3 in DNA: TGTGCCAGCAGCTTAAATGCACCAGGGCCTGGAAACACCATATATTTT. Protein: CASSLNAPGPGNTIYF.

The CDR3 reads CASSLSGSLDEQYF. CDR3 nucleotides: TGTGCCAGCAGTTTGTCTGGGAGTTTGGACGAGCAGTACTTC. This chain uses TRBV28 with TRBJ2-7; a possible D gene is TRBD2 (5 bases). Germline V gives CDR1 MDHEN, CDR2 SYDVKM. The CDR3 covers 14 residues. Between the trimmed V and J ends, which lost 3 bases and 5 bases, there was a span of 14 bases.